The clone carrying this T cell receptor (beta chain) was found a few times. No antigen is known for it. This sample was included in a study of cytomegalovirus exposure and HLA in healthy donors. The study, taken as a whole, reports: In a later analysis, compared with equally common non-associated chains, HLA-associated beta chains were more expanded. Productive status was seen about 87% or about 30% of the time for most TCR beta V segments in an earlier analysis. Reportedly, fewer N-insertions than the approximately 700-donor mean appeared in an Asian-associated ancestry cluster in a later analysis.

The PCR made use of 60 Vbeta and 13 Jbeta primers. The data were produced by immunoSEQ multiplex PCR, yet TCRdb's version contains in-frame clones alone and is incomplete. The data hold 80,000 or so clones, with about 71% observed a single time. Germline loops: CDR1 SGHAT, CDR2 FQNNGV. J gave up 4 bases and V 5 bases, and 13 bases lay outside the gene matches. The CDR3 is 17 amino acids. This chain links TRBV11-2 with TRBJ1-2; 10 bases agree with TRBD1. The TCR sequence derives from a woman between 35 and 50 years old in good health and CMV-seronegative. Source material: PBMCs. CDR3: CASSPARDRGRGYGYTF. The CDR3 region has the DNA TGTGCCAGCAGCCCAGCAAGAGACAGGGGGCGCGGCTATGGCTACACCTTC.